Presented here are 27 T cell receptor beta chains from one specimen sequenced in a study of blood T cell repertoires in COVID-19. Sequenced by immunoSEQ multiplex PCR; TCRdb stores in-frame clones only, minus some. The sample shows about 270,000 clones, under 90% of them seen only once. Input material: peripheral blood. These receptors were taken from a woman aged 55-70 years with active or convalescent COVID-19.

The V call is TRBV5-1, the J call TRBJ2-2; maybe TRBD1 (5 bases). The CDR3 has 16 residues. Between the trimmed V and J ends, which lost 2 bases and 0 bases, there was a span of 11 bases. Looked up from germline, CDR1 is SGHRS and CDR2 is YFSETQ. CDR3 sequence reads: CASSFDSPSNTGELFF. In DNA form, the CDR3 reads TGCGCCAGCAGCTTCGACAGCCCATCGAACACCGGGGAGCTGTTTTTT. Drawing the rest from reference TRBV5-1 and TRBJ2-2, the complete variable domain is KAGVTQTPRYLIKTRGQQVTLSCSPISGHRSVSWYQQTPGQGLQFLFEYFSETQRNKGNFPGRFSGRQFSNSRSEMNVSTLELGDSALYLCASSFDSPSNTGELFFGEGSRLTVL.

V usage is TRBV20-1 and J usage is TRBJ2-3, with TRBD2 identical over 8 bases. The CDR3 loop spans 11 amino acids. After removal of 5 bases from V and 5 bases from J, the junction contained 0 bases not matched to a gene. Germline assignment: CDR1 DFQATT and CDR2 SNEGSKA (reference sequence). The CDR3 is CSAAGGDTQYF. CDR3 coding DNA: TGCAGTGCTGCGGGGGGAGATACGCAGTATTTT.

This clone was found once. This chain links TRBV7-2 with TRBJ2-7; 9 bases map to TRBD2. V trimming: 4 bases; J trimming: 3 bases; junction bases outside the gene matches: 10. The CDR3 consists of 16 residues. Germline V CDR1 and CDR2: SGHTA, FQGNSA. Here the CDR3 DNA reads TGTGCCAGCAGCTCCCTCGGGCTAGCGGGGATCTACGAGCAGTACTTC. Its translation is CASSSLGLAGIYEQYF.

The chain joins TRBV6-5 to TRBJ1-1; D gene unclear. The germline gives CDR1 MNHEY, CDR2 SVGAGI. The V gene lost 2 bases and the J gene lost 3 bases, with 10 bases spanning the gap. CDR3 length: 14 residues. The CDR3 bases are TGTGCCAGCAGTTACGCGATCAGGCACACTGAAGCTTTCTTT. Its protein product is CASSYAIRHTEAFF.

This chain joins TRBV28 and TRBJ2-7; TRBD2 agrees at 8 bases. CDR3 length equals 16 residues. The V gene's germline CDR1 is MDHEN and CDR2 SYDVKM. V lost 1 base and J lost 2; bases outside the gene matches: 7. CDR3 amino acids: CASSLSPGGGPYEQYF. The CDR3, as DNA: TGTGCCAGCAGTTTATCCCCAGGCGGGGGGCCCTACGAGCAGTACTTC.

The chain employs TRBV9 and TRBJ1-2; no definite D call. The CDR3 extends over 16 amino acids. CDR1 and CDR2 from the germline V gene are SGDLS and YYNGEE. Trimming took 1 base from V and 6 from J, leaving 19 bases between them. CDR3 bases: TGTGCCAGCAGCGTATACCCCGGAGGAGGCGAGGATGGCTACACCTTC. Translating it yields CASSVYPGGGEDGYTF.

The chain has TRBV14 and TRBJ2-5; unclear D gene. This CDR3 region has 12 residues. V lost 1 base, J lost 5 bases, and 5 bases lay in between. Germline values: CDR1 SGHDN, CDR2 FVKESK. CDR3 in DNA: TGTGCCAGCAGCCAAGCCTACGAGACCCAGTACTTC. It codes for CASSQAYETQYF.

The chain couples TRBV30 to TRBJ2-3; 8 bases line up with TRBD2. Unmatched junction bases numbered 9, after V lost 5 bases and J lost 2 bases. Germline assignment: CDR1 GTSNPN and CDR2 SVGIG (reference sequence). The CDR3 loop spans 15 amino acids. CDR3 in amino acids: CAWGNGGVLTDTQYF. CDR3 nucleotide sequence: TGTGCCTGGGGTAACGGGGGGGTACTCACAGATACGCAGTATTTT.

The chain couples TRBV10-3 to TRBJ1-2, with 7 bases identical to TRBD1. Losses at the gene ends were 4 bases for V and 7 bases for J; bases not matched to a gene: 18. The CDR3 runs 17 residues. Germline loops: CDR1 ENHRY, CDR2 SYGVKD. The CDR3 sequence is CAISGRIGWPAGGGYTF. Here the CDR3 DNA reads TGTGCCATCAGTGGAAGGATAGGCTGGCCCGCAGGGGGTGGCTACACCTTC.

This clone showed up just a few times. The chain uses TRBV20-1 and TRBJ1-5; TRBD1 is a possible D gene (5 bases). CDR1 is DFQATT and CDR2 is SNEGSKA in the germline V gene (reference sequence). This CDR3 contains 14 residues. The V end lost 3 bases, the J end lost 4 bases, and 13 bases lay between the germline ends. The CDR3 coding sequence is TGCAGTGCTAGTCCAGGGCTGGCGAATCAGCCCCAGCATTTT. Translating gives CSASPGLANQPQHF.

The genes are TRBV6-5 and TRBJ2-3; 7 bases align to TRBD2. The germline gives CDR1 MNHEY, CDR2 SVGAGI. There are 15 residues in the CDR3. V was clipped by 0 bases and J by 0 bases; unmatched bases: 0. The CDR3 DNA reads TGTGCCAGCAGTTACTCAGCGGGGAGCACAGATACGCAGTATTTT. As protein: CASSYSAGSTDTQYF.

The chain recombines TRBV19 with TRBJ2-7; TRBD1 matches 9 bases. Germline trimming cut 3 bases from V and 0 bases from J; bases unmatched to any gene: 21. In germline, CDR1 is LNHDA, CDR2 SQIVND (reference sequence). The CDR3 extends over 21 amino acids. The CDR3: CASSIILTGTGTPRSSYEQYF. Here the CDR3 DNA reads TGTGCCAGTAGTATCATTCTGACCGGGACAGGGACCCCCCGCAGCTCCTACGAGCAGTACTTC.

The gene calls are TRBV15 and TRBJ2-7, with TRBD1 matching 12 bases. CDR1 and CDR2 from the germline V gene are LNHNV and YYDKDF (reference sequence). The CDR3 extends over 18 amino acids. V dropped 2 bases and J dropped 4; count of bases not matched to a gene: 12. This chain's CDR3 is CATSRNLGTGGSGYEQYF. The CDR3 region has the DNA TGTGCCACCAGCAGAAATCTGGGGACAGGGGGCTCAGGTTACGAGCAGTACTTC.

The gene calls are TRBV28 and TRBJ1-2; D unresolved. Deletions cut 3 bases from V and 6 bases from J, with 8 bases between. Germline V gives CDR1 MDHEN, CDR2 SYDVKM. The CDR3 is made up of 12 amino acids. The CDR3 coding sequence is TGTGCCAGCAGTTTGTTGAGCGATGGCTACACCTTC. Amino acids: CASSLLSDGYTF.

V is TRBV6-1 and J is TRBJ1-4; a weak D match, TRBD1 (5 bases). This CDR3 is 13 amino acids long. Germline V lookup: CDR1 MNHNS, CDR2 SASEGT. Trimming took 2 bases from V and 7 from J, leaving 8 bases between them. CDR3 protein: CASSEQGSEKLFF. The DNA for the CDR3 is TGTGCCAGCAGTGAACAGGGAAGTGAAAAACTGTTTTTT.

The V and J genes are TRBV5-4 and TRBJ1-4, with 10 bases that match TRBD1. Trimming at V came to 3 bases and at J to 9 bases, leaving 17 bases not matched to a gene. Germline V lookup: CDR1 SGHNT, CDR2 YYREEE (reference sequence). The CDR3 is 18 amino acids. CDR3 sequence (DNA): TGTGCCAGCAGCTGGACCGGGACAGGGGAGGGGGAGGGGAAAAAACTGTTTTTT. Translated: CASSWTGTGEGEGKKLFF.

The chain has TRBV19 and TRBJ1-2, with D uncertain. The CDR3 runs to 10 residues. The ends were cut back, 1 base at V and 8 bases at J, with 2 bases in the middle. The V gene's germline CDR1 is LNHDA and CDR2 SQIVND (reference sequence). The CDR3 region is CASSIAGYTF. The CDR3 DNA follows: TGTGCCAGTAGTATAGCGGGCTACACCTTC.

On this clone itself: Other DNA sequences in the sample encode the same CDR3. This chain uses TRBV24-1 with TRBJ1-1; a possible D gene is TRBD1 (6 bases). Deletions cut 5 bases from V and 1 base from J, with 7 bases between. Germline assignment: CDR1 KGHDR and CDR2 SFDVKD. The CDR3 length is 13 residues. CDR3 sequence: CATSGGGNTEAFF. DNA for the CDR3: TGTGCCACCAGTGGAGGGGGGAACACTGAAGCTTTCTTT.

The CDR3 DNA reads as TGTGCCAGCAGATCACAGGATCAGCCCCAGCATTTT. The encoded protein is CASRSQDQPQHF. This sequence joins TRBV6-6 and TRBJ1-5; a possible D gene is TRBD1 (5 bases). With 6 bases removed from V and 5 bases from J, the gap between germline ends came to 8 bases. Germline lookup yields CDR1 MNHNY and CDR2 SVGAGI (reference sequence). CDR3 length: 12 residues.

The genes are TRBV4-2 and TRBJ2-7; D is possibly TRBD2 (6 bases). This CDR3 region has 15 residues. Germline lookup yields CDR1 LGHNA and CDR2 YNFKEQ. The V end was cut by 4 bases, the J end by 1 base, with 14 bases between. This chain's CDR3 is CASSPWRDGSYEQYF. In DNA form, the CDR3 reads TGTGCCAGCAGCCCCTGGAGGGACGGTTCCTACGAGCAGTACTTC.

The chain recombines TRBV12-5 with TRBJ1-1; 10 bases are shared with TRBD1. Germline V lookup: CDR1 LGHNT, CDR2 FRNRAP. V was clipped by 0 bases and J by 2 bases; unmatched bases: 6. This CDR3 spans 17 amino acids. In DNA form, the CDR3 reads TGTGCTAGTGGTTTGGTCCCTGGGACAGGGGTCAACACTGAAGCTTTCTTT. This codes for CASGLVPGTGVNTEAFF.

This clone was recorded a few times. The chain joins TRBV7-6 to TRBJ2-7; no firm D call. The CDR3 totals 12 residues. Germline V gives CDR1 SGHVS, CDR2 FNYEAQ. With 1 base removed from V and 5 bases from J, the gap between germline ends came to 6 bases. In DNA form, the CDR3 reads TGTGCCAGCAGCTTAGGAGGCGACGAGCAGTACTTC. It specifies CASSLGGDEQYF.

The gene calls are TRBV4-1 and TRBJ1-5; D unresolved. This CDR3 region has 16 residues. V was pared by 2 bases and J by 2 bases, with 13 bases between. Germline V gene data show CDR1 as MGHRA and CDR2 as YSYEKL. The CDR3: CASSQIQTKGNQPQHF. In DNA form, the CDR3 reads TGCGCCAGCAGCCAAATACAGACAAAAGGCAATCAGCCCCAGCATTTT.

The chain links TRBV13 to TRBJ2-2; TRBD2 agrees at 13 bases. The J segment lost 5 bases and the V segment lost 5 bases, leaving 8 bases of the junction unmatched. Looked up from germline, CDR1 is PRHDT and CDR2 is FYEKMQ (reference sequence). This CDR3 is 17 amino acids long. The CDR3 region is CASSPSRLAGGTGELFF. CDR3 nucleotides: TGTGCCAGCAGCCCTTCCAGACTAGCGGGGGGAACCGGGGAGCTGTTTTTT.

The genes are TRBV2 and TRBJ2-3; 9 bases fit TRBD2. J gave up 6 bases and V 3 bases, and 4 bases lay outside the gene matches. The V gene's germline CDR1 is SNHLY and CDR2 FYNNEI. The CDR3 is 14 amino acids. The CDR3 loop is CASSDSGGADTQYF. DNA of the CDR3: TGTGCCAGCAGTGATAGCGGGGGCGCGGATACGCAGTATTTT.

The genes are TRBV4-1 and TRBJ1-4; 8 positions match TRBD1. Germline V gives CDR1 MGHRA, CDR2 YSYEKL. The CDR3 spans 16 residues. V shed 0 bases and J 7 bases; nucleotides not matched to a gene: 7. CDR3 in DNA: TGCGCCAGCAGCCAAGATCTCGACAGGGGTGGTGAAAAACTGTTTTTT. The encoded protein is CASSQDLDRGGEKLFF.

This rearrangement joins TRBV5-1 to TRBJ1-3, with a possible D match to TRBD1 (5 bases). The CDR3 contains 16 residues. Germline CDR1 and CDR2: SGHRS and YFSETQ. Trimming cost V 0 bases and J 7 bases, with 17 bases left between them. In DNA form, the CDR3 reads TGCGCCAGCAGCTTGGTACCCCAGGGTTTGGCCAACACCATATATTTT. Its translation is CASSLVPQGLANTIYF.